A selection of T cell receptor beta chains follows, all from one sample in a study of cytomegalovirus exposure and HLA in healthy donors. Some clones are missing from TCRdb's copy, which holds only in-frame ones; the method was immunoSEQ multiplex PCR. Here the sample spans more than 80,000 clones, approximately 80% being singletons. Sequenced: PBMCs. The receptors were gathered from a man between 45 and 60 years old in good health and CMV-seronegative. The CDR3 runs from the conserved cysteine through the conserved F or W. A D gene is named only where the DNA matches it firmly. Where a row states a size, it is once, few, many or the class of an expanded clone; other rows omit it.

TRBV5-6	NA	NA	TRBJ1-1	TGTGCCAGCAGCTTGGCCCCGGGGAACACTGAAGCTTTCTTT	CASSLAPGNTEAFF
TRBV7-2	NA	TRBD1	TRBJ1-3	TGTGCCAGCAGCTTACCCCAGGCAGGGGGCACTGGAAACACCATATATTTT	CASSLPQAGGTGNTIYF
TRBV5-4	NA	TRBD1	TRBJ2-7	TGTGCCAGCAGCCGCGGAACAGGGGATCGCGAGCAGTACTTC	CASSRGTGDREQYF
TRBV5-6	NA	TRBD1	TRBJ2-6	TGTGCCAGCAGCTTACAGGGGGCTGGGGCCAACGTCCTGACTTTC	CASSLQGAGANVLTF
TRBV7-9	once	NA	TRBJ2-4	TGTGCCATCGGGGGTAGGGACATTCAGTACTTC	CAIGGRDIQYF
TRBV7-2	NA	NA	TRBJ1-2	TGTGCCAGCAGCTCCCTAGGGGGGGCCGACTATGGCTACACCTTC	CASSSLGGADYGYTF
TRBV2	NA	NA	TRBJ2-6	TGTGCCAGCAGCTACAGTACTGGGGCCAACGTCCTGACTTTC	CASSYSTGANVLTF
TRBV5-1	NA	NA	TRBJ2-6	TGCGCCAGCAGCACAGGACCGTCCGGTGGGGCCAACGTCCTGACTTTC	CASSTGPSGGANVLTF
TRBV6-6	NA	NA	TRBJ2-5	TGTGCCAGCAGTTCGGGGTTAGAGACCCAGTACTTC	CASSSGLETQYF
TRBV19	NA	NA	TRBJ2-1	TGTGCCAGTAGTACCTCGAGAGTCTCCTACAATGAGCAGTTCTTC	CASSTSRVSYNEQFF
TRBV5-5	NA	TRBD1	TRBJ1-4	TGTGCCAGCAGCTCAGTGGACAGGGGGCTAAGGAAACTGTTTTTT	CASSSVDRGLRKLFF
TRBV27	NA	TRBD2	TRBJ2-3	TGTGCCAGCAGACCACTAGCGGAAGTTAGCACAGATACGCAGTATTTT	CASRPLAEVSTDTQYF
TRBV5-1	NA	NA	TRBJ2-2	TGCGCCAGCAGCCGCTTGGGACACCCGAACACCGGGGAGCTGTTTTTT	CASSRLGHPNTGELFF
TRBV2	once	TRBD1	TRBJ1-1	TGTGCCAGCAGTGCGACAGGGGCCAAGAACACTGAAGCTTTCTTT	CASSATGAKNTEAFF
TRBV5-1	NA	NA	TRBJ1-6	TGCGCCAGCAGCCAGGGAGGGGCTAATTCACCCCTCCACTTT	CASSQGGANSPLHF
TRBV5-6	NA	NA	TRBJ1-6	TGTGCCAGCAGCTCCGACCTAGGGGCTCATAATTCACCCCTCCACTTT	CASSSDLGAHNSPLHF
TRBV6-6	NA	NA	TRBJ1-2	TGTGCCAGCAGTTGGGGACCTAGCGATGGCTACACCTTC	CASSWGPSDGYTF
TRBV7-7	NA	NA	TRBJ2-5	TGTGCCAGCAGCTTTGACAAAGAGACCCAGTACTTC	CASSFDKETQYF
TRBV5-5	few	NA	TRBJ1-1	TGTGCCAGCAGCCCGTCGACGGGGGACACTGAAGCTTTCTTT	CASSPSTGDTEAFF
TRBV21-1	NA	NA	TRBJ2-5	TGTGCCAGCAGCAAAGAGGTGGGGCACAACCAAGAGACCCAGTACTTC	CASSKEVGHNQETQYF
TRBV4-3	NA	NA	TRBJ1-4	TGCGCCAGCAGCCGGAACAGGGCCGGATTTGAAAAACTGTTTTTT	CASSRNRAGFEKLFF
TRBV7-8	NA	NA	TRBJ1-2	TGTGCCAGCAGCTTAAGAACAGGGAACTATGGCTACACCTTC	CASSLRTGNYGYTF
TRBV30	NA	NA	TRBJ2-1	TGTGCCTGGAGTGGTAAGGCAGGCAATGAGCAGTTCTTC	CAWSGKAGNEQFF
TRBV28	NA	NA	TRBJ1-4	TGTGCCAGCAGTTCCTACAGGGAAAAACTGTTTTTT	CASSSYREKLFF
TRBV7-9	NA	TRBD2	TRBJ2-5	TGTGCCAGCACCCAGGGACTAGCGGAGACCCAGTACTTC	CASTQGLAETQYF
TRBV7-2	NA	NA	TRBJ1-1	TGTGCCAGCAGCTTAGAGCGGGGGATGAACACTGAAGCTTTCTTT	CASSLERGMNTEAFF
TRBV10-3	NA	TRBD1	TRBJ1-2	TGTGCCATCAGTGACACAGGGGGCGGCTATGGCTACACCTTC	CAISDTGGGYGYTF
TRBV7-9	NA	NA	TRBJ1-4	TGTGCCAGCAGCTTTCCGAGAACAACTAATGAAAAACTGTTTTTT	CASSFPRTTNEKLFF
TRBV4-1	NA	TRBD1	TRBJ1-2	TGCGCCAGCAGCCGCTCGGACAGGGACTATGGCTACACCTTC	CASSRSDRDYGYTF
TRBV6-5	NA	NA	TRBJ1-3	TGTGCCAGCAGACCACAGGGCGCTGGAAACACCATATATTTT	CASRPQGAGNTIYF
TRBV19	once	NA	TRBJ1-5	TGTGCCAGTAAGGGCCCTGGTGGAGGGGATCAGCCCCAGCATTTT	CASKGPGGGDQPQHF
TRBV7-9	once	TRBD1	TRBJ1-6	TGTGCCAGCAGCTTCTCCAGGGGGACGTTAATGGCTTCACCCCTCCACTTT	CASSFSRGTLMASPLHF
TRBV4-3	NA	NA	TRBJ1-2	TGCGCCAGCAGCCCGGGGTGGGGGGGCTATGGCTACACCTTC	CASSPGWGGYGYTF
TRBV9	NA	NA	TRBJ2-2	TGTGCCAGCAATCCGCGGGGCTATGACACCGGGGAGCTGTTTTTT	CASNPRGYDTGELFF
TRBV19	NA	TRBD1	TRBJ1-5	TGTGCCAGTAGCGACAGGGAGAGTCAGCCCCAGCATTTT	CASSDRESQPQHF
TRBV7-2	NA	NA	TRBJ1-6	TGTGCCAGCAGCTTAAGTACGGTGAATTCACCCCTCCACTTT	CASSLSTVNSPLHF